The 22 T cell receptor beta chains below were found in one sample sequenced in a study of identical twins. Each CDR3 protein is one row after TCRdb ran MiXCR on the 5' RACE reads. The sample holds 500,000 to 650,000 distinct CDR3 sequences, 20% to 25% seen once. This same sample was also taken into another study, of yellow fever vaccine responses in identical twins.

Material: CD4+ T cells sorted from blood. All receptors come from a woman under 30 in good health.

V usage is TRBV14 and J usage is TRBJ2-7; 12 bases agree with TRBD2. This CDR3 has 15 residues. J gave up 10 bases and V 1 base, and 8 bases lay outside the gene matches. Looked up from germline, CDR1 is SGHDN and CDR2 is FVKESK. The CDR3 reads CASSQGGLAGIRQYF. For the CDR3, the DNA is TGTGCCAGCAGCCAAGGTGGACTAGCGGGAATTCGACAGTACTTC.

This clonotype has only a few counts. J is TRBJ1-3 and V is TRBV3-1; maybe TRBD1 (6 bases). Germline assignment: CDR1 LGHDT and CDR2 YNNKEL (reference sequence). There are 14 residues in the CDR3. The germline V and J ends were trimmed by 4 bases and 4 bases, with 11 bases remaining between them. Here the CDR3 DNA reads TGTGCCAGCAGCCTGGGACACTCCGGAAACACCATATATTTT. Its protein is CASSLGHSGNTIYF.

This clonotype has just a few counts. The genes are TRBV5-1 and TRBJ2-3, with 8 nucleotides matching TRBD2. There are 16 residues in the CDR3. Germline CDR1 is SGHRS and CDR2 is YFSETQ. V gave up 1 base and J gave up 1 base; unmatched junction bases: 5. This chain's CDR3 is CASSLRAGVGTDTQYF. In nucleotides, the CDR3 is TGCGCCAGCAGCTTGCGAGCGGGGGTGGGCACAGATACGCAGTATTTT.

The chain links TRBV15 to TRBJ2-1, with unresolved D. Germline CDR1 LNHNV, CDR2 YYDKDF (reference sequence). This CDR3 region has 12 residues. Trimming left V 0 bases short and J 9 bases short, with 6 bases between. CDR3 sequence: CATSREMGEQFF. In DNA, the CDR3 is TGTGCCACCAGCAGAGAAATGGGTGAGCAGTTCTTC.

This clonotype occurred a few times. The gene calls are TRBV24-1 and TRBJ2-1; 7 bases are a match to TRBD2. V dropped 0 bases and J dropped 4; count of bases not matched to a gene: 11. The germline gives CDR1 KGHDR, CDR2 SFDVKD. The CDR3 loop spans 18 amino acids. The CDR3 region is CATSDLQFGLGSYNEQFF. The CDR3 DNA reads as TGTGCCACCAGTGATTTGCAATTCGGACTAGGGTCGTACAATGAGCAGTTCTTC.

This clonotype showed up just a few times. The chain links TRBV12-5 to TRBJ2-2; 13 nucleotides align to TRBD2. The CDR3 covers 18 residues. Germline loops: CDR1 LGHNT, CDR2 FRNRAP. J was trimmed by 4 bases and V by 0 bases; bases with no gene match: 5. CDR3 in amino acids: CASGLVWTSGSPTGELFF. As DNA, the CDR3 is TGTGCTAGTGGTTTGGTATGGACTAGCGGGAGTCCCACCGGGGAGCTGTTTTTT.

The chain couples TRBV6-5 to TRBJ2-1; TRBD2 matches 8 bases. The V gene's germline CDR1 is MNHEY and CDR2 SVGAGI. Germline trimming cut 3 bases from V and 4 bases from J; bases unmatched to any gene: 8. The CDR3 consists of 16 residues. The CDR3, as DNA: TGTGCCAGCAGTTATGAGCGGGGGCCTGCTTACAATGAGCAGTTCTTC. It is translated as CASSYERGPAYNEQFF.

This sequence joins TRBV12-3 or TRBV12-4 and TRBJ2-7; possible D gene TRBD1, 7 bases. With 6 bases removed from V and 0 bases from J, the gap between germline ends came to 15 bases. The CDR3 runs to 15 residues. This CDR3 reads CASSPGGLSSYEQYF. The DNA for the CDR3 is TGTGCCAGCAGCCCAGGGGGACTTAGCTCCTACGAGCAGTACTTC.

In this sample, this clonotype turned up a few times. The chain employs TRBV24-1 and TRBJ2-1; 7 bases are shared with TRBD2. The germline V gene encodes CDR1 KGHDR and CDR2 SFDVKD. V lost 7 bases, J lost 5 bases, and 16 bases stayed unmatched. CDR3 length: 17 residues. The CDR3 is CATSSKGAGDKHNEQFF. The CDR3 DNA reads TGTGCCACCAGCTCCAAAGGGGCGGGAGATAAACACAATGAGCAGTTCTTC.

The gene calls are TRBV12-3 or TRBV12-4 and TRBJ2-1; 8 nucleotides match TRBD2. There are 16 residues in the CDR3. J gave up 9 bases and V 6 bases, and 16 bases lay outside the gene matches. The CDR3 DNA is TGTGCCAGCAGCACCGGGACTAGTTGGTTGAGTAGTGAGCAGTTCTTC. Encoded protein: CASSTGTSWLSSEQFF.

This clonotype showed up just a few times. The gene calls are TRBV3-1 and TRBJ2-2; D possibly corresponds to TRBD2 (5 bases). The CDR3 runs to 16 residues. Trimming shortened V by 0 bases and J by 2 bases, and 10 bases separated the two germline ends. Germline CDR1 reads LGHDT; CDR2 reads YNNKEL (reference sequence). The CDR3 is CASSQDPSLNTGELFF. The CDR3 DNA follows: TGTGCCAGCAGCCAAGACCCTAGCCTCAACACCGGGGAGCTGTTTTTT.

The sample holds a few counts of this clonotype. This chain uses TRBV29-1 with TRBJ2-1; D remains ambiguous. CDR1 SQVTM and CDR2 ANQGSEA come from the germline V gene. V was cut by 7 bases and J by 5 bases, with 18 bases left in between. The CDR3 has 14 residues. The CDR3 DNA reads as TGCAGCGCGACCGGGTTATACCGGGACAATGAGCAGTTCTTC. Its protein is CSATGLYRDNEQFF.

This chain joins TRBV29-1 and TRBJ2-3; D not certain. The V gene's germline CDR1 is SQVTM and CDR2 ANQGSEA. With 3 bases removed from V and 0 bases from J, the gap between germline ends came to 4 bases. CDR3 length equals 12 residues. CDR3 sequence reads: CSVDFSTDTQYF. DNA of the CDR3: TGCAGCGTTGATTTCAGCACAGATACGCAGTATTTT.

There are a few counts of this clonotype. The chain recombines TRBV6-1 with TRBJ1-3; no definite D call. Per germline, CDR1 MNHNS and CDR2 SASEGT. The V and J ends lost 6 bases and 2 bases respectively, with 2 bases between them. The CDR3 is 11 residues long. CDR3 nucleotides: TGTGCCAGCAGGACTGGAAACACCATATATTTT. Translated, it gives CASRTGNTIYF.

The chain joins TRBV20-1 to TRBJ2-5, with D uncertain. The CDR3 has 13 amino acids. Germline CDR1 reads DFQATT; CDR2 reads SNEGSKA (reference sequence). V lost 7 bases, J lost 3 bases, and 15 bases lay in between. CDR3: CSGKRSAKETQYF. The DNA for the CDR3 is TGCAGTGGAAAGAGGTCAGCCAAAGAGACCCAGTACTTC.

The chain links TRBV20-1 to TRBJ2-7; 8 positions match TRBD2. The CDR3 is 14 amino acids. Germline CDR1 reads DFQATT; CDR2 reads SNEGSKA (reference sequence). V shed 6 bases, J shed 5 bases, and the junction held 12 bases outside the gene matches. This chain's CDR3 is CSAQVGTRLNEQYF. CDR3 nucleotide sequence: TGCAGTGCCCAAGTGGGGACTAGACTCAACGAGCAGTACTTC.

This clonotype was picked up a small number of times. J is TRBJ2-1 and V is TRBV7-3; possible D gene TRBD2, 5 bases. V lost 8 bases and J lost 9, with 14 bases in between. CDR1 and CDR2 from the germline V gene are SGHTA and FQGTGA. The CDR3 sequence is 12 residues long. Here the CDR3 DNA reads TGTGCCAGCGGCACTATGGGAGTTGAGCAGTTCTTC. Translation: CASGTMGVEQFF.

This chain joins TRBV12-3 or TRBV12-4 and TRBJ2-7, with a possible D match to TRBD1 (6 bases). This CDR3 is built from 15 residues. Deletions cut 4 bases from V and 0 bases from J, with 13 bases between. As DNA, the CDR3 is TGTGCCAGCAGTTATACAGGGCGTACCTCCTACGAGCAGTACTTC. It translates to CASSYTGRTSYEQYF.

This clonotype has ten or more counts. The genes are TRBV6-1 and TRBJ2-5; 9 bases agree with TRBD2. Germline V CDR1 and CDR2: MNHNS, SASEGT. This CDR3 spans 16 amino acids. J lost 6 bases, V lost 8 bases, and 16 bases had no gene match. The CDR3 DNA reads as TGTGCCAGCGAGGGACTAGCTCGTGGGAAGGGAAAGACCCAGTACTTC. Translation gives CASEGLARGKGKTQYF.

This clonotype was recorded a few times. This sequence joins TRBV3-1 and TRBJ2-2, with 7 bases matching TRBD1. Looked up from germline, CDR1 is LGHDT and CDR2 is YNNKEL (reference sequence). The J segment lost 6 bases and the V segment lost 4 bases, leaving 5 bases of the junction unmatched. The CDR3 has 14 amino acids. This CDR3 is CASSPRQGPGELFF. In DNA form, the CDR3 reads TGTGCCAGCAGCCCTAGACAGGGCCCCGGGGAGCTGTTTTTT. Together with reference TRBV3-1 and TRBJ2-2, the CDR3 gives the full variable domain: DTAVSQTPKYLVTQMGNDKSIKCEQNLGHDTMYWYKQDSKKFLKIMFSYNNKELIINETVPNRFSPKSPDKAHLNLHINSLELGDSAVYFCASSPRQGPGELFFGEGSRLTVL.

This clonotype was seen a few times. In DNA, the CDR3 is TGTGCCAGCAGCATGGCCCCGGGGGCCGGGGAGCTGTTTTTT. Translating it yields CASSMAPGAGELFF. The J gene is TRBJ2-2, the V gene TRBV3-1, with D perhaps TRBD2 (6 bases). Germline V gene data show CDR1 as LGHDT and CDR2 as YNNKEL (reference sequence). V was cut by 5 bases and J by 6 bases, with 13 bases left in between. CDR3 length equals 14 residues.

This clonotype has more than one count but fewer than ten. The gene calls are TRBV5-1 and TRBJ2-1; 12 bases align to TRBD2. The CDR3 covers 14 residues. Trimming took 4 bases from V and 6 from J; bases not matched to a gene: 2. CDR1 and CDR2 from the germline V gene are SGHRS and YFSETQ. This CDR3 is CASSRLAGANEQFF. In nucleotides, the CDR3 is TGCGCCAGCAGCAGACTAGCGGGAGCCAATGAGCAGTTCTTC.